This T cell receptor beta chain emerged from a study of T cells in Graves' hyperthyroidism and ophthalmopathy. Diagnoses rested on clinical symptoms, serum thyroxine and TRAb, thyroid ultrasound and orbital computed tomography. Fresh 10 ml peripheral blood yielded PBMCs. The CDR3 totals 13 residues. Trimming removed 2 bases from V and 7 bases from J, with 11 bases in between. RNA transcripts yielded amplified TCR beta CDR3 regions. TCR CDR3 regions were first amplified by RT-PCR with HTBI primers. TCRdb independently ran MiXCR on the multiplex PCR reads; one entry per CDR3 protein. The sample consists of around 700,000 distinct CDR3 sequences, approximately 18% of them appearing once. This clonotype has at least ten counts.

The sequence was obtained from a woman between 45 and 65 years old with Graves' hyperthyroidism that later progressed to Graves' ophthalmopathy. The chain has TRBV12-3 or TRBV12-4 and TRBJ1-2; D is possibly TRBD1 (5 bases). Sequenced: blood. CDR3 in DNA: TGTGCCAGCAGTTTAACTAGGGACCTTGGCTACACCTTC. Its protein product is CASSLTRDLGYTF.